Listed below are T cell receptor beta chains from one sample, sequenced in a study of blood T cell repertoires in COVID-19. Produced via immunoSEQ multiplex PCR; TCRdb's table is partial and in-frame only. The sample lists 140,000 or so clones, around 79% occurring once. The sequenced material came from peripheral blood. These receptors came from an older woman with COVID-19, enrolled during active disease. Each CDR3 is given with its conserved first and last residue. Each record gives: V gene, J gene, clone size, D gene, CDR3 protein, CDR3 DNA. The D gene is left open where the match is weak. Size is omitted from some rows. Given values are once, few, many or a class for expanded clones.

TRBV7-8	TRBJ1-4	few	-	CASSPGTPSKDEKLFF	TGTGCCAGCAGCCCCGGGACTCCTTCTAAGGATGAAAAACTGTTTTTT
TRBV5-1	TRBJ2-2	few	TRBD1	CASSLGPQGDTGELFF	TGCGCCAGCAGCTTGGGCCCACAGGGGGACACCGGGGAGCTGTTTTTT
TRBV28	TRBJ2-7	-	-	CASSLYLPLLRYEQYF	TGTGCCAGCAGTTTATATCTCCCCCTTCTGAGATACGAGCAGTACTTC
TRBV19	TRBJ1-5	-	TRBD1	CASRTGGQRYQPQHF	TGTGCCAGTAGGACCGGGGGACAGAGGTATCAGCCCCAGCATTTT
TRBV4-1	TRBJ1-2	-	-	CASSQRGPNYGYTF	TGCGCCAGCAGCCAAAGAGGGCCTAACTATGGCTACACCTTC
TRBV5-6	TRBJ1-1	-	-	CASSSDGRGTEAFF	TGTGCCAGCAGCTCCGACGGGAGAGGCACTGAAGCTTTCTTT
TRBV5-1	TRBJ1-2	few	-	CASSLDITNYGYTF	TGCGCCAGCAGCTTGGACATCACTAACTATGGCTACACCTTC
TRBV11-2	TRBJ1-2	-	TRBD1	CASSSGTGDYGYTF	TGTGCCAGCAGCTCAGGGACAGGGGACTATGGCTACACCTTC
TRBV10-3	TRBJ1-6	few	-	CAINVEGSGSPLHF	TGTGCCATCAATGTTGAGGGCTCTGGGTCACCCCTCCACTTT
TRBV18	TRBJ1-1	-	-	CASSPGVVNTEAFF	TGTGCCAGCTCACCCGGGGTTGTGAACACTGAAGCTTTCTTT
TRBV15	TRBJ2-2	few	-	CATSRGRVLHGELFF	TGTGCCACCAGCAGAGGGAGGGTATTGCACGGGGAGCTGTTTTTT
TRBV5-1	TRBJ2-7	-	-	CASSQNTIGEQYF	TGCGCCAGCAGCCAAAACACCATCGGGGAGCAGTACTTC
TRBV6-5	TRBJ1-5	-	-	CASSTSDNYQPQHF	-
TRBV27	TRBJ2-7	few	-	CASSLRPPRGLSFYEQYF	TGTGCCAGCAGTTTAAGGCCCCCAAGGGGGTTGAGTTTCTACGAGCAGTACTTC
TRBV19	TRBJ1-2	-	TRBD1	CASSTRTGGGYTF	TGTGCCAGTAGTACCCGGACAGGGGGCGGCTACACCTTC
TRBV5-1	TRBJ2-6	once	-	CASGTGGANVLTF	TGCGCCAGCGGGACTGGGGGGGCCAACGTCCTGACTTTC
TRBV16	TRBJ2-5	few	TRBD2	CASSQGREETQYF	TGTGCCAGCAGCCAGGGGAGGGAAGAGACCCAGTACTTC
TRBV6-5	TRBJ2-3	-	TRBD1	CASSSGGTGFTDTQYF	TGTGCCAGCAGTTCCGGCGGGACAGGGTTCACAGATACGCAGTATTTT
TRBV2	TRBJ2-5	-	TRBD1	CASHRDRQETQYF	TGTGCCAGCCACCGGGACAGGCAAGAGACCCAGTACTTC
TRBV27	TRBJ2-3	-	-	CASSPRRSIQGGGDTQYF	TGTGCCAGCAGTCCAAGACGATCAATCCAGGGAGGAGGGGATACGCAGTATTTT
TRBV11-2	TRBJ2-6	-	TRBD2	CASSFQAGGSGANVLTF	TGTGCCAGCAGCTTCCAAGCGGGGGGGAGCGGGGCCAACGTCCTGACTTTC
TRBV12-3/TRBV12-4	TRBJ1-2	few	TRBD1	CASSFRQGAGYTF	TGTGCCAGCAGTTTCCGACAGGGGGCAGGCTACACCTTC
TRBV7-2	TRBJ2-5	-	-	CASSLGGPETQYF	TGTGCCAGCAGCCTGGGGGGACCAGAGACCCAGTACTTC
TRBV5-4	TRBJ2-7	few	TRBD1	CASSSDRGYEQYF	TGTGCCAGCAGCTCCGACAGGGGGTACGAGCAGTACTTC
TRBV18	TRBJ1-5	-	TRBD1	CASSGAGGTQPQHF	TGTGCCAGCTCAGGGGCAGGGGGCACTCAGCCCCAGCATTTT
TRBV9	TRBJ2-2	-	-	CASSKAGTGELFF	TGTGCCAGCAGCAAAGCGGGCACCGGGGAGCTGTTTTTT
TRBV6-6	TRBJ1-3	-	TRBD1	CASTYGDSRTGNTIYF	TGTGCCAGCACCTACGGGGACAGCCGAACTGGAAACACCATATATTTT
TRBV7-3	TRBJ2-5	-	-	CASSERVQETQYF	TGTGCCAGCAGCGAGCGGGTACAAGAGACCCAGTACTTC
TRBV3-1/TRBV3-2	TRBJ2-5	-	TRBD2	CATTPGLAGSGETQYF	TGTGCCACAACTCCGGGACTAGCGGGGAGTGGGGAGACCCAGTACTTC
TRBV27	TRBJ1-1	-	TRBD1	CASSPRGLTEAFF	TGTGCCAGCAGCCCCAGGGGGCTAACTGAAGCTTTCTTT
TRBV6-2/TRBV6-3	TRBJ1-2	-	-	CASRPTGSYGYTF	TGTGCCAGCAGACCTACAGGTTCCTATGGCTACACCTTC
TRBV1	TRBJ1-4	few	-	CTSSQDSLGLPNEKLFF	TGCACCAGCAGCCAAGATTCATTGGGGCTGCCTAATGAAAAACTGTTTTTT
TRBV18	TRBJ2-7	few	-	CASSPPAGPYEQYF	TGTGCCAGCTCACCACCTGCAGGGCCCTACGAGCAGTACTTC
TRBV10-3	TRBJ2-2	few	TRBD2	CATGGWDTGELFF	TGTGCCACCGGGGGGTGGGACACCGGGGAGCTGTTTTTT
TRBV24-1	TRBJ1-1	-	TRBD1	CATRAGGHTEAFF	TGTGCCACCAGGGCAGGGGGTCACACTGAAGCTTTCTTT
TRBV30	TRBJ1-5	-	-	CAWSSPNSGPQHF	TGTGCCTGGAGTTCCCCAAATAGTGGGCCCCAGCATTTT
TRBV4-1	TRBJ1-3	-	-	CASSHDRSQGNTIYF	TGCGCCAGCAGCCATGACAGGTCCCAAGGAAACACCATATATTTT
TRBV2	TRBJ1-2	-	-	CASSAVRGRGASNYGYTF	TGTGCCAGCAGTGCAGTCCGTGGACGGGGGGCATCTAACTATGGCTACACCTTC
TRBV15	TRBJ1-5	-	-	CATSYPSGVQPQHF	TGTGCCACCAGCTACCCTTCAGGGGTTCAGCCCCAGCATTTT
TRBV15	TRBJ1-4	-	-	CATSENRVGNEKLFF	TGTGCCACCAGCGAAAACAGGGTGGGGAATGAAAAACTGTTTTTT
TRBV27	TRBJ2-7	-	-	CASSSRQGRLSSYEQYF	TGTGCCAGCAGTTCACGACAAGGAAGGCTGAGCTCCTACGAGCAGTACTTC
TRBV29-1	TRBJ2-4	-	TRBD2	CSVGALAGAPKNIQYF	TGCAGCGTTGGGGCGCTAGCGGGGGCCCCTAAAAACATTCAGTACTTC
TRBV12-3/TRBV12-4	TRBJ2-7	few	-	CASTESSYEQYF	TGTGCCAGCACAGAAAGCTCCTACGAGCAGTACTTC
TRBV6-2/TRBV6-3	TRBJ2-3	once	-	CASSYRLVDTQYF	TGTGCCAGCAGTTACCGGCTAGTAGATACGCAGTATTTT
TRBV29-1	TRBJ2-3	-	TRBD2	CSVVRMGGTSTDTQYF	TGCAGCGTTGTGAGGATGGGGGGGACCAGCACAGATACGCAGTATTTT
TRBV6-6	TRBJ1-1	-	TRBD1	CASSSAGGTEAFF	TGTGCCAGCAGTTCGGCAGGGGGCACTGAAGCTTTCTTT